This record concerns one T cell receptor (beta chain) sequence. This sample was taken from a study of stem cell transplantation in POMP-related autoinflammatory disease. Assay used: immunoSEQ multiplex PCR; TCRdb lists only in-frame clones, some missing. The sample gives under 9,500 clones, around 90% of which show up once; roughly 13% is in the top ten. Trimming cost V 1 base and J 5 bases; bases outside gene matches: 3. The CDR3 covers 15 residues. Germline V gene sequence: CDR1 LGHDT, CDR2 YNNKEL (reference sequence). The chain employs TRBV3-1 (or the pseudogene TRBV3-2) and TRBJ1-2, with 11 bases matching TRBD1. This TCR derives from a human patient with POMP-related autoinflammation and immune dysregulation (PRAID). Among the T cells, some may be from the graft donor. Specimen: CD8+ T cells from PBMCs, collected after stem cell transplantation. The CDR3 DNA reads as TGTGCCAGCAGCCAAGGGACAGGGGGCTGGTATGGCTACACCTTC. Protein: CASSQGTGGWYGYTF.